The 16 T cell receptor beta chains given below trace back to one sample, sequenced in a study of T cell repertoires in cytomegalovirus infection. TCRdb itself ran the reads through MiXCR, one entry per CDR3 protein. The sample carries hundreds of thousands of distinct CDR3 sequences, about 23% recorded once. Sequencing was carried out using CD8+ T cells from PBMCs. The origin of the receptors is a human donor in good health (CMV status not recorded). Some clones in this sample may be carry-over from other donors' samples.

The V gene is TRBV29-1, the J gene TRBJ2-7, with D perhaps assigned TRBD1 or TRBD2 (6 bases each). The ends were cut back, 3 bases at V and 3 bases at J, with 18 bases in the middle. The CDR3 totals 15 residues. The germline CDR1 and CDR2 sequences are SQVTM and ANQGSEA. The DNA of the CDR3 is TGCAGCGTTGACGACAGGCAGGAGGGGGGCTACGAGCAGTACTTC. Amino acid sequence: CSVDDRQEGGYEQYF.

In this sample, this clonotype turned up a few times. J is TRBJ2-3 and V is TRBV29-1; no clear D gene. Germline V gene lookup returns CDR1 SQVTM and CDR2 ANQGSEA. This CDR3 has 12 residues. With 1 base removed from V and 4 bases from J, the gap between germline ends came to 6 bases. CDR3 residues: CSVEGRADTQYF. The DNA of the CDR3 is TGCAGCGTTGAAGGCCGGGCAGATACGCAGTATTTT.

V usage is TRBV6-1 and J usage is TRBJ1-4; maybe TRBD1 (6 bases). Germline lookup yields CDR1 MNHNS and CDR2 SASEGT. V lost 10 bases, J lost 5 bases, and 14 bases lay in between. The length of the CDR3 is 13 residues. DNA for the CDR3: TGTGCCACCTCGGGGGGGGGCAATGAAAAACTGTTTTTT. Protein: CATSGGGNEKLFF.

The genes are TRBV4-2 and TRBJ2-2; 8 positions match TRBD2. V gave up 0 bases and J gave up 6 bases; unmatched junction bases: 3. This CDR3 region has 15 residues. In germline, CDR1 is LGHNA, CDR2 YNFKEQ. The CDR3 protein is CASSQEVGLAGELFF. CDR3 sequence (DNA): TGTGCCAGCAGCCAAGAAGTGGGACTAGCCGGGGAGCTGTTTTTT.

V and J are TRBV25-1 and TRBJ2-2, with D perhaps TRBD1 or TRBD2 (5 bases each). The V gene lost 2 bases and the J gene lost 3 bases, with 10 bases spanning the gap. The V gene's germline CDR1 is MGHDK and CDR2 SYGVNS. This CDR3 spans 15 amino acids. The CDR3 DNA reads TGTGCCAGCAGTGAACAGGGACGATACACCGGGGAGCTGTTTTTT. Encoded protein: CASSEQGRYTGELFF. The full variable domain, completed using reference TRBV25-1 and TRBJ2-2, is EADIYQTPRYLVIGTGKKITLECSQTMGHDKMYWYQQDPGMELHLIHYSYGVNSTEKGDLSSESTVSRIRTEHFPLTLESARPSHTSQYLCASSEQGRYTGELFFGEGSRLTVL.

Many counts were recorded for this clonotype. The V call is TRBV2, the J call TRBJ2-1; 10 nucleotides match TRBD2. The junction had 7 bases not matched to a gene; V was cut back by 8 bases and J by 3 bases. CDR1 and CDR2 (germline): SNHLY, FYNNEI. The CDR3 sequence is 15 residues long. CDR3 nucleotide sequence: TGTGCCAGCGGTCCGGGGACTAGCGTCTACAATGAGCAGTTCTTC. The encoded protein is CASGPGTSVYNEQFF.

In this sample, this clonotype turned up many times. The J gene is TRBJ2-7, the V gene TRBV6-1; D unclear. The CDR3 runs 14 residues. Germline CDR1 is MNHNS and CDR2 is SASEGT. Trimming removed 3 bases at V and 0 bases at J, with 9 bases between. The CDR3 loop reads CASSDTPSSYEQYF. The CDR3 DNA follows: TGTGCCAGCAGTGACACCCCCTCCTCCTACGAGCAGTACTTC.

The genes are TRBV13 and TRBJ1-1, with D perhaps TRBD1 (6 bases). The CDR3 consists of 13 residues. Trimming pared 5 bases from V and 4 bases from J, leaving 11 bases between. CDR1 and CDR2 from the germline V gene are PRHDT and FYEKMQ (reference sequence). The CDR3 DNA follows: TGTGCCAGCAGCCCGCGGACAGCCACTGAAGCTTTCTTT. It translates to CASSPRTATEAFF.

This clonotype was observed a handful of times. This chain uses TRBV29-1 with TRBJ2-1; D is unclear. V lost 1 base and J lost 0, with 16 bases in between. CDR1 and CDR2 (germline): SQVTM, ANQGSEA. This CDR3 has 17 amino acids. The CDR3 loop reads CSVEGGVDPSSYNEQFF. In DNA, the CDR3 is TGCAGCGTTGAAGGGGGTGTCGACCCGAGCTCCTACAATGAGCAGTTCTTC.

The V call is TRBV20-1, the J call TRBJ2-1; D gene ambiguous. Germline CDR1 and CDR2: DFQATT and SNEGSKA (reference sequence). V lost 4 bases and J lost 0, with 19 bases in between. The CDR3 extends over 17 amino acids. Here the CDR3 reads CSATRMAYQNSYNEQFF. In DNA form, the CDR3 reads TGCAGTGCTACGAGAATGGCGTACCAAAACTCCTACAATGAGCAGTTCTTC.

This sequence joins TRBV12-3 or TRBV12-4 and TRBJ1-5; D gene ambiguous. The ends were cut back, 1 base at V and 1 base at J, with 5 bases in the middle. This CDR3 is 14 amino acids long. The CDR3: CASSLGWSNQPQHF. The CDR3 DNA follows: TGTGCCAGCAGTTTAGGGTGGAGCAATCAGCCCCAGCATTTT.

This clonotype was detected a few times. V and J are TRBV6-8 and TRBJ1-2, with TRBD1 as a possible D gene (6 bases). Germline values: CDR1 MNHGY, CDR2 SAAAGT. The V end lost 5 bases, the J end lost 6 bases, and 10 bases lay between the germline ends. This CDR3 region has 12 residues. The CDR3 nucleotides are TGTGCCAGCAGTCCAGGGGTGCATGGCTACACCTTC. It encodes CASSPGVHGYTF.

The V gene is TRBV20-1, the J gene TRBJ2-5; 10 bases line up with TRBD2. Germline-derived CDR1 and CDR2 are DFQATT and SNEGSKA (reference sequence). The junction had 5 bases not matched to a gene; V was cut back by 5 bases and J by 2 bases. The CDR3 covers 14 residues. CDR3 sequence (DNA): TGCAGTGCTCCTAGCGGGGGCAAGCAAGAGACCCAGTACTTC. Its translation: CSAPSGGKQETQYF.

This clonotype was detected a few times. The gene calls are TRBV20-1 and TRBJ1-1, with D hard to call. The CDR3 length is 13 residues. Trimming stripped 5 bases from V and 0 bases from J, with 10 bases between. Germline values: CDR1 DFQATT, CDR2 SNEGSKA (reference sequence). For the CDR3, the DNA is TGCAGTGCTCAAGAGCAGGTGAACACTGAAGCTTTCTTT. Residues: CSAQEQVNTEAFF.

This chain connects TRBV19 to TRBJ2-3; D is unresolved. Germline loops: CDR1 LNHDA, CDR2 SQIVND (reference sequence). The CDR3 length is 14 residues. Trimming left V 1 base short and J 2 bases short, with 7 bases between. This CDR3 reads CASSIAPITDTQYF. Written as DNA, the CDR3 is TGTGCCAGTAGTATAGCCCCGATCACAGATACGCAGTATTTT.

V usage is TRBV5-5 and J usage is TRBJ1-3; D gene unclear. V lost 0 bases, J lost 3 bases, and 7 bases lay in between. The CDR3 is 14 amino acids. CDR1 SGHKS and CDR2 YYEKEE come from the germline V gene (reference sequence). In nucleotides, the CDR3 is TGTGCCAGCAGCTTGGACCTCCTTGGAAACACCATATATTTT. Its translation is CASSLDLLGNTIYF.